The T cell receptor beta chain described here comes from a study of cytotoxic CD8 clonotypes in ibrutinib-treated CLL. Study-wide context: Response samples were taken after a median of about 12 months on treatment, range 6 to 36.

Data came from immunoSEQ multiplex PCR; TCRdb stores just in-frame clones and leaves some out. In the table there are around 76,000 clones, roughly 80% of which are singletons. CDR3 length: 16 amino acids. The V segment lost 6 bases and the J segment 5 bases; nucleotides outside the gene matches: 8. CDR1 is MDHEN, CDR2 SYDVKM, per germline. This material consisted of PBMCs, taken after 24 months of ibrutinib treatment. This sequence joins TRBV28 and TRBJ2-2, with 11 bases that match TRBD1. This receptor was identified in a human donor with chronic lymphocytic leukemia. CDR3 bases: TGTGCCAGCAGGCTCCCAGGACAGGGGGCAACCGGGGAGCTGTTTTTT. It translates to CASRLPGQGATGELFF.